Described below is a single TCR beta chain sequence and its context. As yet, its antigen is unknown. The same CDR3 also results from other DNA sequences found in this sample. These data belong to a study of cytomegalovirus exposure and HLA in healthy donors. The study's findings and limits: TCR sequences were mostly rare, though some public TCRs occurred in many donors. Sequencing likely generated an artifact that appeared as a cluster of highly shared sequence variants.

Researchers ran the PCR with 60 Vbeta and 13 Jbeta primers. The data were produced by immunoSEQ multiplex PCR, yet TCRdb's version contains in-frame clones alone and is incomplete. Of 150,000 to 250,000 clones in the sample, 82% were seen once. Trimming took 6 bases from V and 4 from J; bases not matched to a gene: 2. This CDR3 is 12 amino acids long. Looked up from germline, CDR1 is SQVTM and CDR2 is ANQGSEA. Sequencing was carried out using PBMCs. The sequence was obtained from a woman in her forties or fifties in good health and CMV-seropositive. V is TRBV29-1 and J is TRBJ1-5, with 8 bases aligning to TRBD1. The CDR3 region is CSVGTGNQPQHF. In nucleotides, the CDR3 is TGCAGCGTAGGGACAGGAAATCAGCCCCAGCATTTT. The whole variable domain, filled in from reference TRBV29-1 and TRBJ1-5, reads SAVISQKPSRDICQRGTSLTIQCQVDSQVTMMFWYRQQPGQSLTLIATANQGSEATYESGFVIDKFPISRPNLTFSTLTVSNMSPEDSSIYLCSVGTGNQPQHFGDGTRLSIL.